The 4 T cell receptor beta chains below come from one sample, sequenced in a study of CD4 and CD8 cells across lung adenocarcinoma regions. MiXCR, applied by TCRdb to the PCR reads, yields one record per CDR3 protein. The profile shows some 5,000 distinct CDR3 sequences, 60% to 80% of them singletons. The material sequenced was CD4+ T cells from the center of a lung tumor. The receptors were sampled from a female donor with lung adenocarcinoma. The CD4 and CD8 labels of this study may be unreliable.

This clonotype was picked up one time. The J gene is TRBJ2-1, the V gene TRBV6-1, with D tentatively TRBD1 (6 bases). The CDR3 is made up of 15 amino acids. Germline CDR1 is MNHNS and CDR2 is SASEGT. Between the trimmed V and J ends, which lost 6 bases and 0 bases, there was a span of 12 bases. The CDR3 loop reads CASREDRGSYNEQFF. DNA of the CDR3: TGTGCCAGCAGGGAGGACAGAGGCTCCTACAATGAGCAGTTCTTC.

The genes are TRBV12-3 or TRBV12-4 and TRBJ2-5; the match to TRBD2 covers 14 bases. This CDR3 spans 18 amino acids. The V and J ends lost 5 bases and 5 bases, in that order; junction bases with no gene match: 13. CDR3: CASSTWTSGGPRGETQYF. Here the CDR3 DNA reads TGTGCCAGCAGTACGTGGACTAGCGGGGGGCCAAGGGGGGAGACCCAGTACTTC.

The chain is built from TRBV6-2 or TRBV6-3 and TRBJ2-1; TRBD2 matches 16 bases. CDR3 length: 15 residues. Germline CDR1 and CDR2: MNHEY and SVGEGT. The junction had 3 bases not matched to a gene; V was cut back by 6 bases and J by 7 bases. CDR3 DNA: TGTGCCAGCAGGGGACTAGCGGGAGGGATAAATGAGCAGTTCTTC. It translates to CASRGLAGGINEQFF.

This clonotype occurred a few times. V is TRBV11-3 and J is TRBJ2-6; D possibly corresponds to TRBD1 (6 bases). The CDR3 sequence is 17 residues long. The ends were cut back, 5 bases at V and 0 bases at J, with 14 bases in the middle. The germline V gene has CDR1 SGHNT and CDR2 YENEEA. The CDR3 DNA is TGTGCCAGCAGCCCAGGGGACACTTTCTCTGGGGCCAACGTCCTGACTTTC. Amino acids: CASSPGDTFSGANVLTF.